The rows below give T cell receptor beta chains drawn from one sample of a study of CD8+ T cells in alopecia areata. Libraries were prepared by immunoSEQ multiplex PCR; TCRdb keeps only in-frame clonotypes and omits some of them. The profile shows 6,000 to 9,500 clones, 65% to 70% of them singletons. The sample consisted of skin, taken at week 0. These receptors came from a human donor with alopecia areata. Both conserved end residues are part of each CDR3. Fields, in order: D gene, CDR3 length, clone size, V gene, J gene, CDR3 DNA, CDR3 protein. A D gene is named only where the DNA matches it firmly. Size is omitted from some rows. Given values are once, few, many or a class for expanded clones.

TRBD2	15	-	TRBV11-2	TRBJ2-5	TGTGCCAGCAGCTTGACGCCCGGGGGGGCCGAGACCCAGTACTTC	CASSLTPGGAETQYF
-	13	-	TRBV5-1	TRBJ1-5	TGCGCCAGCAGCTTGAGTAGCAATCAGCCCCAGCATTTT	CASSLSSNQPQHF
-	13	-	TRBV5-4	TRBJ1-5	TGTGCCAGCAGCTTGTACAGCAATCAGCCCCAGCATTTT	CASSLYSNQPQHF
-	16	-	TRBV5-4	TRBJ2-3	TGTGCCAGCAGCTTTCCGAGGGGTGGGATTGGAGATACGCAGTATTTT	CASSFPRGGIGDTQYF
-	14	-	TRBV11-1	TRBJ2-5	TGTGCCAGCAGCTTAGCGCTGGGACGGGAGACCCAGTACTTC	CASSLALGRETQYF
TRBD1	15	-	TRBV11-2	TRBJ2-1	TGTGCCAGCAGCTCTAGAGGACAGGGAGGAAATGAGCAGTTCTTC	CASSSRGQGGNEQFF
-	14	-	TRBV2	TRBJ2-7	TGTGCCAGCAGTGCCTCAGGGGGGTATTACGAGCAGTACTTC	CASSASGGYYEQYF
-	14	-	TRBV7-2	TRBJ2-2	TGTGCCAGCAGCTCACGGTCCTTCACCGGGGAGCTGTTTTTT	CASSSRSFTGELFF
TRBD1	14	-	TRBV19	TRBJ1-5	TGTGCCAGCAGACAGGGGCATAGCAATCAGCCCCAGCATTTT	CASRQGHSNQPQHF
TRBD2	21	-	TRBV28	TRBJ2-1	TGTGCCGTCAATGGGCAGGACAGCCGGGGCGGGGGGCCATCTCGTGGCAATGAGCAGTTCTTC	CAVNGQDSRGGGPSRGNEQFF
TRBD1	13	large	TRBV19	TRBJ1-1	TGTGCCAGTTGGGACAGGGGTGAAACTGAAGCTTTCTTT	CASWDRGETEAFF
TRBD1	14	large	TRBV23-1	TRBJ1-3	TGCGCCAGCAACAACAGGGGTAGCGGAAACACCATATATTTT	CASNNRGSGNTIYF
-	12	-	TRBV2	TRBJ2-7	TGTGCCAACTCCGTACAGGGCCACGAGCAGTACTTC	CANSVQGHEQYF
TRBD1	15	-	TRBV7-2	TRBJ2-7	TGTGCCAGCAGCTTGAGGGACAGGGGGCCCTACGAGCAGTACTTC	CASSLRDRGPYEQYF
-	14	-	TRBV5-1	TRBJ1-6	TGCGCCAGCAGCCCCGGTCAGCTGAATTCACCCCTCCACTTT	CASSPGQLNSPLHF
-	14	-	TRBV6-1	TRBJ2-3	TGTGCCAGCAGTGAACACAAATACACAGATACGCAGTATTTT	CASSEHKYTDTQYF
TRBD1	16	-	TRBV29-1	TRBJ1-5	TGCAGCGTTGATTTACCGGGACAGGGAGTGGTGGATACGCAGCATTTT	CSVDLPGQGVVDTQHF
TRBD1	15	-	TRBV5-1	TRBJ2-1	TGCGCCAGCAGCTTGCCCAGGGGGCTTGGTAATGAGCAGTTCTTC	CASSLPRGLGNEQFF
-	10	-	TRBV20-1	TRBJ2-5	TGCAGTGCTAGAGGGGAGACCCAGTACTTC	CSARGETQYF
TRBD1	14	-	TRBV4-1	TRBJ1-2	TGCGCCAGCAGCCAAGCCGACAGGGGCTATGGCTACACCTTC	CASSQADRGYGYTF
-	13	-	TRBV2	TRBJ1-1	TGTGCCAGCAGGCGAGGGGGGAACACTGAAGCTTTCTTT	CASRRGGNTEAFF
-	12	-	TRBV12-5	TRBJ2-3	TGTGCTAGTGGTTTGGTACAGGATACGCAGTATTTT	CASGLVQDTQYF
-	13	-	TRBV6-1	TRBJ2-6	TGTGCCAGCAGTGAGGGGCCGCCGGACGTCCTGACTTTC	CASSEGPPDVLTF
TRBD1	16	-	TRBV4-3	TRBJ1-2	TGCGCCAGCAGCCAGGAATTTAGACAGGGTCCTCGTGGCTACACCTTC	CASSQEFRQGPRGYTF
-	14	once	TRBV7-8	TRBJ2-2	TGTGCCAGCAGCTTAGGGTCCTGGGCCGGGGAGCTGTTTTTT	CASSLGSWAGELFF
-	17	-	TRBV7-2	TRBJ2-5	TGTGCCAGCAGAATTTCCGTCGGCAGGGGAGTGGAAGAGACCCAGTACTTC	CASRISVGRGVEETQYF
-	15	-	TRBV30	TRBJ1-4	TGTGCCTGGAGTGGCGTACCAGTGGGTAATGAAAAACTGTTTTTT	CAWSGVPVGNEKLFF
TRBD1	15	few	TRBV28	TRBJ2-7	TGTGCCAGCAGTCCTCTTAGAGACAGGGGCTACGAGCAGTACTTC	CASSPLRDRGYEQYF
-	16	-	TRBV4-2	TRBJ2-5	TGTGCCAGCAGCCAAGATGCTTGGGGGGTCCAAGAGACCCAGTACTTC	CASSQDAWGVQETQYF
-	14	few	TRBV4-1	TRBJ1-1	TGCGCCAGCAGCAAGTGGGCCAGGGAAGATGAAGCTTTCTTT	CASSKWAREDEAFF
-	13	few	TRBV4-3	TRBJ2-3	TGCGCCAGCAGCCAAGATTCCGCAGATACGCAGTATTTT	CASSQDSADTQYF
-	17	-	TRBV23-1	TRBJ2-3	TGCGCCAGCACCCAAACGCGGCGGGACGCCACCACAGATACGCAGTATTTT	CASTQTRRDATTDTQYF
-	13	once	TRBV5-6	TRBJ1-1	TGTGCCAGCAAAGCCTTTTTGAACACTGAAGCTTTCTTT	CASKAFLNTEAFF
TRBD2	16	-	TRBV6-4	TRBJ2-1	TGTGCCAGCAGTGAACAACTAGCGGGGGGGTACAATGAGCAGTTCTTC	CASSEQLAGGYNEQFF
-	15	-	TRBV7-2	TRBJ1-5	TGTGCCAGCAGCTTAGGTTGGCAGTCAAATCAGCCCCAGCATTTT	CASSLGWQSNQPQHF